This TCR beta chain was captured in a study of beta chain features in type 1 diabetes (dated by TCRdb to 2017 to 2018). General notes on the study: Mean age, gender distribution, total cell number and subset yield were not different between patients and healthy donors. In the study, TCRB repertoires of sorted circulating CD4+ T cell subsets from recently diagnosed type 1 diabetes patients were compared with those of matched healthy donors. A total of 90 million to 120 million sorted cells were examined across all samples, and a strong correlation was observed between cell number per subset and RNA yield. Whereas all 30 or so donors provided naive and central memory subsets, regulatory and stem cell-like memory subsets were isolated from just 8 patients and roughly eight healthy donors. What the work shows at the level of the full study, not this receptor alone: Because small numbers of individuals were included in the HLA sub-analyses, any influence of HLA type on TCRB rearrangement was left unresolved. Shorter templates might have been favored by PCR, but patient and control samples were amplified and corrected together, so both groups would have been affected equally by any skew. Type 1 diabetes patients showed a moderate but significant shortening of TCRB CDR3 length in all four CD4+ subsets. Naive, central memory and regulatory TCRB repertoires appeared to be more alike among patients than among healthy donors. Patients with type 1 diabetes made fewer insertions and deleted more nucleotides at VDJ recombination sites, implying thymic rearrangement abnormalities. Because cDNA was sequenced instead of genomic DNA, highly expressing activated cells could be over-represented, though the groups showed no difference in activation or CD3 levels.

Reading from cysteine to phenylalanine, the CDR3 counts 17 amino acids. Kept here is only the CDR3 DNA, which spans 51 bases and is read in frame from base 1. Looking up the germline V gene yields CDR1 SGHDT and CDR2 YYEEEE. V is reduced by 4 bases and J by 9 bases, leaving a spacing of 23 bases between them. The entire isolated RNA was reverse transcribed using the High Capacity cDNA Reverse Transcription Kit, and thus expressed TCRB transcripts were sequenced. Naive, central memory and regulatory T cell samples underwent deep immunoSEQ sequencing, averaging roughly 3.4 million total reads per sample. Sorted cells were lysed in RLT buffer, and RNA was extracted using DNase-treated RNeasy Micro or Mini kits according to cell number. To prevent cross-contamination, every cell subset was processed on its own, while patient and healthy donor samples were processed together. Using the immunoSEQ multiplex PCR, TCRB sequences were amplified from cDNA into 87-bp fragments spanning the CDR3 region. Sequencing of the amplicons was done on the Illumina HiSeq platform. Turning to the authors' computational methods: PCR bias was computationally corrected using synthetic template baselines, reads within Hamming distance 2 were collapsed, and singletons that could not be merged were discarded. Reads were aligned against IMGT so that V, D and J genes, CDR3 length and insertions or deletions at six rearrangement sites could be assigned. Within each subset, clonotype counts were normalized to sorted cell number, after which true diversity and Gini coefficients were computed with the tcR R package. The overlap coefficient, calculated on TCRB nucleotide sequences, was used to quantify repertoire sharing. Out-of-frame TCRB sequences from naive cells were analyzed as a proxy for the pre-selection repertoire. The table comes from immuneACCESS by way of TCRdb, which keeps in-frame sequences with V and J called. Part of the clones is missing from these tables; in studies checked, under half for an unresolved V gene and the rest for unknown reasons. The DNA was the basis for D and trimming; V, J and clone size are from that table. Across this sample there are a few hundred thousand clones, with around 12% seen only once. The ten largest clones capture over 0.008% of the sample.

Each donor gave one peripheral blood draw, about 110 mL on average, collected into heparinised tubes. Naive, central memory, regulatory and stem cell-like memory CD4+ T cells were sorted on a BD FACSAria II using a panel including CD45RO, CCR7, CD25, CD127, CD95 and CD27. Purity was above 95% for every sorted population. PBMCs were isolated immediately by Lymphoprep density gradient centrifugation and stained directly without culture. So that batch effects would be minimized, each experiment stained and sorted samples in pairs, pairing one healthy donor with one patient. Turning to this clone: Its binding antigen is unknown. Base qualities are not at hand, and no much larger clone is one base apart.

The chain joins TRBV5-6 to TRBJ1-6; a confident D gene designation cannot be given. This clonotype originated in a woman aged 18-29 years with type 1 diabetes. Sequencing used naive CD4+ T cells from blood. The cell subset or site label for this specimen denotes: true naive CD4+ T cells. Read as DNA, the sequence is TGTGCCAGCAGCCCACTACCCAGAGGGCCCCTCTCTTCACCCCTCCACTTT. This gives the protein CASSPLPRGPLSSPLHF. The CDR3, completed at both ends by the reference TRBV5-6 and TRBJ1-6 genes, gives the full variable domain DAGVTQSPTHLIKTRGQQVTLRCSPKSGHDTVSWYQQALGQGPQFIFQYYEEEERQRGNFPDRFSGHQFPNYSSELNVNALLLGDSALYLCASSPLPRGPLSSPLHFGNGTRLTVT.